Below are 13 T cell receptor beta chains sequenced from a single sample in a study of cytomegalovirus exposure and HLA in healthy donors. Amplification used 60 Vbeta primers and 13 Jbeta primers. Sequencing used immunoSEQ multiplex PCR; TCRdb keeps in-frame clones, though not all of them. The table includes about 95,000 clones, less than 80% detected once. Material for sequencing was PBMCs. All receptors derive from a woman aged 40 to 49 in good health and CMV-seropositive.

There are a few counts of this clone. The rearrangement uses TRBV5-4 and TRBJ2-1; possible D gene TRBD2, 6 bases. Germline values: CDR1 SGHNT, CDR2 YYREEE (reference sequence). CDR3 length equals 14 residues. V lost 7 bases, J lost 6 bases, and 17 bases lay in between. CDR3 loop: CASSRALGGNEQFF. CDR3 bases: TGTGCCAGCTCCCGCGCTCTCGGGGGCAATGAGCAGTTCTTC.

The chain joins TRBV5-1 to TRBJ1-1; 7 positions agree with TRBD1. Germline values: CDR1 SGHRS, CDR2 YFSETQ. The CDR3 sequence is 16 residues long. V shed 0 bases, J shed 0 bases, and the junction held 5 bases outside the gene matches. CDR3 sequence (DNA): TGCGCCAGCAGCTTGGCCTTGGGACAGATGAACACTGAAGCTTTCTTT. It codes for CASSLALGQMNTEAFF.

The chain has TRBV7-9 and TRBJ1-5; 9 positions agree with TRBD1. CDR3 length equals 19 residues. Germline CDR1 reads SEHNR; CDR2 reads FQNEAQ (reference sequence). V lost 5 bases to trimming and J lost 1 base; unmatched junction nucleotides: 15. The CDR3 region is CASSRSLGTGRTSNQPQHF. The CDR3 region has the DNA TGTGCCAGCAGCCGGAGTCTCGGGACAGGGAGGACGAGCAATCAGCCCCAGCATTTT. The entire variable domain, with the rest obtained from reference TRBV7-9 and TRBJ1-5, is as follows: DTGVSQNPRHKITKRGQNVTFRCDPISEHNRLYWYRQTLGQGPEFLTYFQNEAQLEKSRLLSDRFSAERPKGSFSTLEIQRTEQGDSAMYLCASSRSLGTGRTSNQPQHFGDGTRLSIL.

This clone was counted once. This sequence joins TRBV19 and TRBJ1-1, with D perhaps TRBD1 (6 bases). Trimming left V 6 bases short and J 0 bases short, with 11 bases between. Germline-derived CDR1 and CDR2 are LNHDA and SQIVND (reference sequence). This CDR3 spans 14 amino acids. The CDR3 DNA reads TGTGCCAGTAGCCTGGACAGAGTGAACACTGAAGCTTTCTTT. This encodes CASSLDRVNTEAFF.

This clone showed up just a few times. The V gene is TRBV7-2, the J gene TRBJ2-1; D is perhaps TRBD2 (6 bases). Germline values: CDR1 SGHTA, CDR2 FQGNSA. The CDR3 length is 16 residues. The V gene lost 5 bases and the J gene lost 8 bases, with 22 bases spanning the gap. The CDR3 here is CASSPGGLGGTDEQFF. The CDR3 DNA sequence: TGTGCCAGCAGCCCAGGCGGTTTGGGCGGGACGGATGAGCAGTTCTTC. Full variable domain (rest looked up from reference TRBV7-2 and TRBJ2-1): GAGVSQSPSNKVTEKGKDVELRCDPISGHTALYWYRQSLGQGLEFLIYFQGNSAPDKSGLPSDRFSAERTGGSVSTLTIQRTQQEDSAVYLCASSPGGLGGTDEQFFGPGTRLTVL.

V and J are TRBV27 and TRBJ2-2; 7 positions agree with TRBD2. Germline V gene sequence: CDR1 MNHEY, CDR2 SMNVEV (reference sequence). CDR3 length equals 14 residues. The V segment lost 4 bases and the J segment 6 bases; nucleotides outside the gene matches: 5. The CDR3 is CASSSGRWAGELFF. The CDR3 region has the DNA TGTGCCAGCAGTTCCGGGAGGTGGGCCGGGGAGCTGTTTTTT.

The chain has TRBV6-1 and TRBJ2-7, with D possibly TRBD1 on 6 matching bases. V was clipped by 10 bases and J by 6 bases, with 25 bases between them. Looked up from germline, CDR1 is MNHNS and CDR2 is SASEGT. The CDR3 contains 15 residues. Here the CDR3 reads CATKGVNTGKREQYF. DNA of the CDR3: TGTGCCACCAAAGGGGTAAATACAGGGAAACGCGAGCAGTACTTC.

The chain couples TRBV15 to TRBJ2-5, with 8 nucleotides matching TRBD2. The V and J ends lost 0 bases and 4 bases, in that order; junction bases with no gene match: 1. CDR1 and CDR2 (germline): LNHNV, YYDKDF (reference sequence). The CDR3 covers 14 residues. CDR3 loop: CATSRDTSGETQYF. The CDR3 coding sequence is TGTGCCACCAGCAGAGATACTAGCGGAGAGACCCAGTACTTC.

In the case of this clone: Other DNA sequences in this sample translate to the same CDR3. This sequence joins TRBV13 and TRBJ2-3; D possibly corresponds to TRBD2 (5 bases). The CDR3 is 15 amino acids. The V and J ends lost 3 bases and 5 bases respectively, with 15 bases between them. Germline CDR1 is PRHDT and CDR2 is FYEKMQ (reference sequence). The CDR3 loop reads CASSLGRIRGDTQYF. The CDR3 DNA is TGTGCCAGCAGCTTGGGAAGAATCCGGGGAGATACGCAGTATTTT.

V and J are TRBV7-9 and TRBJ2-5; 12 positions agree with TRBD1. The trim removed 6 bases at V and 2 bases at J, leaving 10 bases unmatched. This CDR3 comprises 17 residues. Looked up from germline, CDR1 is SEHNR and CDR2 is FQNEAQ (reference sequence). CDR3 in amino acids: CASSSGTGGGPQETQYF. Written as DNA, the CDR3 is TGTGCCAGCAGTTCCGGGACAGGGGGCGGCCCTCAAGAGACCCAGTACTTC.

The chain combines TRBV29-1 with TRBJ2-6, with D hard to call. Germline V gene sequence: CDR1 SQVTM, CDR2 ANQGSEA. The length of the CDR3 is 12 residues. Trimming left V 6 bases short and J 3 bases short, with 6 bases between. CDR3 protein: CSVQIGANVLTF. Here the CDR3 DNA reads TGCAGCGTCCAGATTGGGGCCAACGTCCTGACTTTC.

The rearrangement uses TRBV10-3 and TRBJ2-7, with D hard to call. The V gene lost 6 bases and the J gene lost 6 bases, with 24 bases spanning the gap. The CDR3 consists of 16 residues. Germline-derived CDR1 and CDR2 are ENHRY and SYGVKD. The DNA of the CDR3 is TGTGCCATCAGGGGTCCGGGTCCCGTAGGATCCGGCGAGCAGTACTTC. This gives the protein CAIRGPGPVGSGEQYF.

On this clone itself: The sample holds other DNA sequences that translate to the same CDR3. For the CDR3, the DNA is TGTGCCAGCTCACCGCCGGGACTCGTCCAAGAGACCCAGTACTTC. Amino acid sequence: CASSPPGLVQETQYF. V usage is TRBV18 and J usage is TRBJ2-5, with a weak D call TRBD2 (6 bases). V was clipped by 3 bases and J by 1 base, with 12 bases between them. This CDR3 spans 15 amino acids. Germline CDR1 KGHSH, CDR2 LQKENI.